This T cell receptor beta chain originates from a study of blood T cell repertoires in COVID-19 (dated by TCRdb to the early 2020s). For the wider study: Collaborator samples came from the United States, Italy and Spain and covered acute and convalescent phases of COVID-19. The material from the prospective study consisted of cDNA or gDNA derived from T cells, B-cell-depleted T cells, or PBMCs. Subjects who had been exposed to COVID-19, were actively infected with it, or had recovered from it provided the deeply sampled blood TCRbeta repertoires that made up the dataset. The repertoires were released in a freely available public database meant as a resource for research on the immune response to SARS-CoV-2. Samples came from the ongoing ImmuneRACE study (first 160 participants) plus 1,254 subjects from 6 global collaborators. Nearly every sample came with metadata listing a de-identified subject ID, COVID-19 status, age in years and sex. HLA class I and class II types, where available, came from metadata supplied by the sample provider rather than from assay-based typing.

This clone was counted once. No antigen is known for it. It has no much larger one-base neighbor in the sample; base qualities were not kept. Overall results and qualifications from the work: How much clinical and demographic metadata was included differed by source and by participant, and the metadata was provided uncurated.

Trimming removed 4 bases from V and 4 bases from J, leaving 20 bases between the germline ends. The germline V gene provides CDR1 SGHRS and CDR2 YFSETQ. The CDR3, from cysteine to phenylalanine, totals 17 residues. Left in the record is the CDR3 DNA by itself, 51 bases read in frame from the first base. The immunoSEQ Assay, a bias-controlled multiplex PCR, was used to amplify TCRbeta CDR3 regions from genomic DNA. The published analysis was carried out like this. The number of nucleated cells in each sample was estimated by amplification of reference gene primers within the assay. To quantify the absolute abundance of each unique TCRbeta CDR3 rearrangement, sequence reads were collapsed and filtered. For each sample, productive Simpson clonality was calculated as the square root of Simpson's diversity index across productive rearrangements. TCRdb mirrors the immuneACCESS table, restricted to in-frame sequences. Some clones are absent from its copies; in checked studies, under half trace to an unresolved V gene, and the reason for the others is unknown. V, J and clone size are taken as reported in that table, and D and trimming were inferred from the DNA itself. The sample table holds 50,000 to 65,000 clones, of which 81% were seen once. Of the sample, 5.3% is held by the ten largest clones.

Collaborating institutions collected whole blood in K2EDTA tubes following their own protocols. For TCRbeta analysis, collaborators shipped samples in one of three forms: frozen whole blood, isolated PBMCs, or DNA extracted from either of those sample types. The material sequenced was peripheral blood. The V and J genes are TRBV5-1 and TRBJ2-2, and perhaps TRBD1 as D gene, on 6 matching bases. The receptor comes from a woman aged 55-75 years with acute or convalescent COVID-19. At the DNA level, the sequence is TGCGCCAGCAGCCTCCGGACAGATAGAACGTCCACCGGGGAGCTGTTTTTT. Translation gives CASSLRTDRTSTGELFF. This CDR3, with the reference TRBV5-1 and TRBJ2-2 proteins standing in past its ends, gives the full variable domain KAGVTQTPRYLIKTRGQQVTLSCSPISGHRSVSWYQQTPGQGLQFLFEYFSETQRNKGNFPGRFSGRQFSNSRSEMNVSTLELGDSALYLCASSLRTDRTSTGELFFGEGSRLTVL.